This paragraph reports one T cell receptor (beta chain). This sample is drawn from a study of OX40 agonist ivuxolimab in advanced cancers. Study-wide background: The patients got ivuxolimab, which is an agonistic anti-OX40 (CD134) antibody. A diagnosis of hepatocellular carcinoma, melanoma, renal cell or head and neck cancer was present in dose-escalation patients.

Profiled with immunoSEQ multiplex PCR; TCRdb holds only in-frame clones, not every one. The profile shows 90,000 to 100,000 clones, roughly 80% of them singletons. The V and J ends lost 4 bases and 2 bases, in that order; junction bases with no gene match: 5. There are 16 residues in the CDR3. In germline, CDR1 is LGHNA, CDR2 YNFKEQ. The sequence was obtained from an adult with an advanced solid tumor such as melanoma, head and neck, liver or kidney cancer. Sequencing was performed on CD4+ or CD8+ T cells sorted from blood, taken in a trial of the OX40 agonist ivuxolimab. The J gene is TRBJ1-5, the V gene TRBV4-2; 10 bases are a match to TRBD1. CDR3 region: CASSLGQGGGNQPQHF. CDR3 coding DNA: TGTGCCAGCAGCCTAGGACAGGGGGGCGGCAATCAGCCCCAGCATTTT.